Reported below is one TCR beta chain. Antigen unknown. The sample belongs to a study of T cell responses to AZD1222 COVID-19 vaccine. Study outcomes and limitations: The peak T cell response came first, and repertoires were sampled only after it.

Sequenced by immunoSEQ multiplex PCR; TCRdb stores in-frame clones only, minus some. The sample lists more than 250,000 clones; 85% to 95% were seen once. V lost 0 bases and J 4 bases, leaving 15 bases between the germline ends. Germline V gene data show CDR1 as SGHRS and CDR2 as YFSETQ. This CDR3 region has 16 residues. The receptor was isolated from an adult in good health. This sample comprised peripheral blood, obtained on day 0 of AZD1222 vaccination. This sequence joins TRBV5-1 and TRBJ2-3; no reliable D call. Written as DNA, the CDR3 is TGCGCCAGCAGCTTGGCCCCCACCGGGCAACCAGATACGCAGTATTTT. Protein: CASSLAPTGQPDTQYF.